The clone carrying this T cell receptor beta chain was recorded a few times. Its matching antigen is unknown. Treatment: roughly ten-day PBMC culture with coronavirus spike peptide pools or control peptides (ViraFEST assay). Patients returned positive PCR results between March and December 2020, earlier than US Alpha, Beta and Delta variants. The ends lost 6 bases at V and 3 bases at J; junction bases unmatched: 6. This CDR3 region has 14 residues. Germline V gene data show CDR1 as SGHTA and CDR2 as FQGNSA. Once obtained from cultured CD4+ T cells, the DNA was sequenced using the Oncomine TCR Beta short-read assay. MiXCR was run by TCRdb on the PCR reads, yielding one entry per CDR3 protein. The sample shows around 19,000 distinct CDR3 sequences, roughly 49% of them seen only once. The source of the sample is a study of vaccination and CD4 T cells after COVID-19.

The sequencing used CD4+ T cells from blood, cultured in vitro, collected before SARS-CoV-2 vaccination. The clonotype originates from a human donor who had recovered from COVID-19. This rearrangement joins TRBV7-2 to TRBJ2-5; TRBD1 matches at 8 bases. The CDR3 DNA sequence: TGTGCCAGCAGGCAGGGGGCGGAAAAAGAGACCCAGTACTTC. Translated: CASRQGAEKETQYF.